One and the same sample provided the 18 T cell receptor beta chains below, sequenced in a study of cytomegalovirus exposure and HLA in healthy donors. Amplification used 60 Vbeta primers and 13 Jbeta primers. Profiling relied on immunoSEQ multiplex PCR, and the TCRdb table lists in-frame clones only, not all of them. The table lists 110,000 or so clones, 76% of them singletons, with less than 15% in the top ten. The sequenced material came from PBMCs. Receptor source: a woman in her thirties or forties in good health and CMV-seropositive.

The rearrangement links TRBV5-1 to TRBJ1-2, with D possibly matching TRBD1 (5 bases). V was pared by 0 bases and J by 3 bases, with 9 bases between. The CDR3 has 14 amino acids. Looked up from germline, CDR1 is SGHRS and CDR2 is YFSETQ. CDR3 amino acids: CASSLVGGDYGYTF. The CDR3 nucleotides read TGCGCCAGCAGCTTGGTTGGGGGGGACTATGGCTACACCTTC.

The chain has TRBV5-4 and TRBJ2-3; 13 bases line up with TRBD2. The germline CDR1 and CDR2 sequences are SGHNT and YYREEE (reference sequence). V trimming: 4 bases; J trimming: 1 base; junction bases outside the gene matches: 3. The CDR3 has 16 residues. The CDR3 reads CASSPTSGGGTDTQYF. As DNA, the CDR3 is TGTGCCAGCAGCCCCACTAGCGGGGGGGGCACAGATACGCAGTATTTT.

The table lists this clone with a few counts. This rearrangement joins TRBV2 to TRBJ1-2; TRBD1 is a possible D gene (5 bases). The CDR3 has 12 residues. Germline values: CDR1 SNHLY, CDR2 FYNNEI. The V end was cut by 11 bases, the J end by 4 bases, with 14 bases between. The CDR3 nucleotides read TGTGCCGGTGGGGGAGGGAGCTATGGCTACACCTTC. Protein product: CAGGGGSYGYTF.

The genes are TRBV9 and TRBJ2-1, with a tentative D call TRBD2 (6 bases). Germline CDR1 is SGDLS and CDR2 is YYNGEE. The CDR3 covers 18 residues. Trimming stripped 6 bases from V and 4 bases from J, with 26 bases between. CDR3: CASIWGKWPGDFYNEQFF. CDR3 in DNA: TGTGCCAGCATTTGGGGGAAATGGCCGGGGGACTTTTACAATGAGCAGTTCTTC. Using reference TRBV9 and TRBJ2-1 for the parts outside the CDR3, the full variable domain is DSGVTQTPKHLITATGQRVTLRCSPRSGDLSVYWYQQSLDQGLQFLIQYYNGEERAKGNILERFSAQQFPDLHSELNLSSLELGDSALYFCASIWGKWPGDFYNEQFFGPGTRLTVL.

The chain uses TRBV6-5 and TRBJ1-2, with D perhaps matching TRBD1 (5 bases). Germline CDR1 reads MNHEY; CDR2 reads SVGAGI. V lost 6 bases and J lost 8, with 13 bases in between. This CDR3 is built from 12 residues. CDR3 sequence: CASSDGGEGYTF. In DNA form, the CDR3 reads TGTGCCAGCAGCGACGGGGGAGAGGGCTACACCTTC.

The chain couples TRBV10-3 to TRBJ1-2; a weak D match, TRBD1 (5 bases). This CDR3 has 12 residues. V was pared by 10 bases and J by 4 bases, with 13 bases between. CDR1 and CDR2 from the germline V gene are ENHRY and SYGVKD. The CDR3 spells CATRTDIYGYTF. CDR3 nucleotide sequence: TGTGCCACAAGGACGGACATCTATGGCTACACCTTC.

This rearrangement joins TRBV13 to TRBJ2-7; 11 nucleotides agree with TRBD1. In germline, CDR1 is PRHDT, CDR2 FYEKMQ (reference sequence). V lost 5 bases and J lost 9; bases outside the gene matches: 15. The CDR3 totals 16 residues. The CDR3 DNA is TGTGCCAGCAGCGTAAGGAGTGCCGGGACAGGGGGTGGGCAGTACTTC. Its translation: CASSVRSAGTGGGQYF. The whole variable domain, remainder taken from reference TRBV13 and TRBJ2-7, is AAGVIQSPRHLIKEKRETATLKCYPIPRHDTVYWYQQGPGQDPQFLISFYEKMQSDKGSIPDRFSAQQFSDYHSELNMSSLELGDSALYFCASSVRSAGTGGGQYFGPGTRLTVT.

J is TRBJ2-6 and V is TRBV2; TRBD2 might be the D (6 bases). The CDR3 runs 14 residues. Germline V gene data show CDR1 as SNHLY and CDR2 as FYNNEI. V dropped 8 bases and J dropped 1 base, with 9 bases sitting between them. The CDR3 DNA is TGTGCCAGCGGGGACTTTTCTGGGGCCAACGTCCTGACTTTC. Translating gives CASGDFSGANVLTF.

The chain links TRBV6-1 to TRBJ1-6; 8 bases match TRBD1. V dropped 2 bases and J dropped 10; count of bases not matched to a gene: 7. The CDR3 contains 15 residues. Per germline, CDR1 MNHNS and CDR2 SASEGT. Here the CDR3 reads CASSEWAGGMSPLHF. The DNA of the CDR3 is TGTGCCAGCAGTGAATGGGCAGGGGGCATGTCACCCCTCCACTTT.

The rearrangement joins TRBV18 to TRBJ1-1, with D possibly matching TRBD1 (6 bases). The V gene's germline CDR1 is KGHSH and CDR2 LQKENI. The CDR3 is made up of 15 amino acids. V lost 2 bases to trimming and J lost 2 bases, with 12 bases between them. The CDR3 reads CASSPGGGYNTEAFF. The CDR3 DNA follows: TGTGCCAGCTCACCAGGGGGCGGTTATAACACTGAAGCTTTCTTT.

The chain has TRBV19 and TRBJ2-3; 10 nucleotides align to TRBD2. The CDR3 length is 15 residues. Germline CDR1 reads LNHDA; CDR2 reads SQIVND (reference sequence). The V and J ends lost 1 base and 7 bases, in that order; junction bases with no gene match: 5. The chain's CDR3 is CASSIAERGGNTQYF. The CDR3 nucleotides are TGTGCCAGTAGTATAGCGGAGCGGGGGGGAAATACGCAGTATTTT.

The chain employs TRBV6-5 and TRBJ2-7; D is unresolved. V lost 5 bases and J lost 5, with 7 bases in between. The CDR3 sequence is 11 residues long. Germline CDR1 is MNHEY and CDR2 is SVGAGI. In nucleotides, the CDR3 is TGTGCCAGCAGTCCCGTCGACGAGCAGTACTTC. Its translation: CASSPVDEQYF.

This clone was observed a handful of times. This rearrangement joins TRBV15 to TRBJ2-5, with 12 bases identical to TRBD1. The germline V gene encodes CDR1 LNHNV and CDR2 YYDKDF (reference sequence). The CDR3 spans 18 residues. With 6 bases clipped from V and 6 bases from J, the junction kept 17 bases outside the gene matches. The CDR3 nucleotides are TGTGCCACCAGTCCGGGACAGGGGGCGATCCAGGGGGTAAAGACCCAGTACTTC. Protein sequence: CATSPGQGAIQGVKTQYF.

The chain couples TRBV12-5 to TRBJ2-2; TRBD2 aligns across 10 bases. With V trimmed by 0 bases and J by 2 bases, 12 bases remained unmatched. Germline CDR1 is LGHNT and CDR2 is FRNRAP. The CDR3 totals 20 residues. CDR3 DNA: TGTGCTAGTGGTTTGGTCCACCGATGGACTAGCGGAGGAAACACCGGGGAGCTGTTTTTT. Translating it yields CASGLVHRWTSGGNTGELFF.

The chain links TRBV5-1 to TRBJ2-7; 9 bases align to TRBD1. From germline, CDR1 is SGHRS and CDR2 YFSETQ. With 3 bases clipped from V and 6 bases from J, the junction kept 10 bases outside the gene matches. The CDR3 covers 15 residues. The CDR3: CASSWTGTGFAEQYF. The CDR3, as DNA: TGCGCCAGCAGCTGGACCGGGACAGGGTTCGCCGAGCAGTACTTC.

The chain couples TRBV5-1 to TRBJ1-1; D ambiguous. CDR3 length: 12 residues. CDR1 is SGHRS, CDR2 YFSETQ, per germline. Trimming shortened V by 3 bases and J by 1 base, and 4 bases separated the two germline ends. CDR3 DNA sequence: TGCGCCAGCAGCTCATCGAACACTGAAGCTTTCTTT. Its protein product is CASSSSNTEAFF. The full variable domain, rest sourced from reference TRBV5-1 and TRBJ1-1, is KAGVTQTPRYLIKTRGQQVTLSCSPISGHRSVSWYQQTPGQGLQFLFEYFSETQRNKGNFPGRFSGRQFSNSRSEMNVSTLELGDSALYLCASSSSNTEAFFGQGTRLTVV.

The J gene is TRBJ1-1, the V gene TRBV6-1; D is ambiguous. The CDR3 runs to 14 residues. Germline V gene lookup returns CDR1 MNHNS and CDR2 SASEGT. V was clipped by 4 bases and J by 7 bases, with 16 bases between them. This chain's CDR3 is CASSAEGRRVEAFF. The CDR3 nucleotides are TGTGCCAGCAGTGCAGAGGGTAGGAGGGTTGAAGCTTTCTTT.

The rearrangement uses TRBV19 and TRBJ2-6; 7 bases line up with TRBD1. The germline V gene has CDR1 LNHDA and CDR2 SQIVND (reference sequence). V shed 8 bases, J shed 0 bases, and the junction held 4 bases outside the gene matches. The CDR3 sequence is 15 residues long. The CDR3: CASRDSNSGANVLTF. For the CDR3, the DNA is TGTGCCAGTCGGGACAGTAACTCTGGGGCCAACGTCCTGACTTTC.